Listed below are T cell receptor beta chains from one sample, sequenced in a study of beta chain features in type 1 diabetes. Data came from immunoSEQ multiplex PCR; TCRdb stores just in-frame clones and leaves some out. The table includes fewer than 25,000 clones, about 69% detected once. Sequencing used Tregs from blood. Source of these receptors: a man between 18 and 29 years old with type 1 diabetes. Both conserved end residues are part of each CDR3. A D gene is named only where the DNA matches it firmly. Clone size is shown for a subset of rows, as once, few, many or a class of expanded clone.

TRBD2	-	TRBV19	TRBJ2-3	CASSIGRPGGTRRYTQYF	TGTGCCAGTAGTATAGGCCGCCCGGGGGGGACCAGACGTTATACGCAGTATTTT
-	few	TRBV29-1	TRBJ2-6	CSVEWGRSSGANVLTF	TGCAGCGTTGAGTGGGGCAGATCTTCTGGGGCCAACGTCCTGACTTTC
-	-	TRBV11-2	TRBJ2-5	CASSLLGPRTQYF	TGTGCCAGCAGCTTATTGGGGCCCAGGACCCAGTACTTC
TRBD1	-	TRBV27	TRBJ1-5	CASSSGTVNQPQHF	TGTGCCAGCAGTTCAGGGACAGTAAATCAGCCCCAGCATTTT
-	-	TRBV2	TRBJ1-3	CASMTGRTIYF	TGTGCCAGCATGACAGGTCGCACCATATATTTT
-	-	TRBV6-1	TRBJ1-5	CASSTGTLNQPQHF	TGTGCCAGCAGTACTGGGACACTAAATCAGCCCCAGCATTTT
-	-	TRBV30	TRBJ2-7	CAWRGPLYEQYF	TGTGCCTGGAGGGGCCCACTCTACGAGCAGTACTTC
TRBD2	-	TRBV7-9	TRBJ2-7	CASSPRTSGGYEQYF	TGTGCCAGCAGCCCGAGGACTAGCGGGGGCTACGAGCAGTACTTC
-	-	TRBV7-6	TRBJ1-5	CASSFRGRRDQPQHF	TGTGCCAGCAGCTTCAGGGGCCGCAGGGATCAGCCCCAGCATTTT
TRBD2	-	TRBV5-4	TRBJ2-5	CASSLLAGNQETQYF	TGTGCCAGCAGCTTACTAGCGGGGAACCAAGAGACCCAGTACTTC
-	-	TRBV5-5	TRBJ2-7	CASSLASSYEQYF	TGTGCCAGCAGCTTGGCCAGCTCCTACGAGCAGTACTTC
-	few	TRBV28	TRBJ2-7	CASRPFDKSYEQYF	TGTGCCAGTCGACCGTTCGACAAATCCTACGAGCAGTACTTC
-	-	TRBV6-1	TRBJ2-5	CASSTQGAVGETQYF	TGTGCCAGCAGTACCCAGGGTGCAGTGGGAGAGACCCAGTACTTC
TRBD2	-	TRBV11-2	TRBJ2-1	CASSLVGAAGGPYNEQFF	TGTGCCAGCAGCTTAGTCGGCGCTGCGGGGGGGCCCTACAATGAGCAGTTCTTC
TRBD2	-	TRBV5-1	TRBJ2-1	CASSLSAGGRDNEQFF	TGCGCCAGCAGCTTGTCGGCGGGGGGGCGCGACAATGAGCAGTTCTTC
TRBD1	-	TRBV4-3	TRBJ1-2	CASSRAQGDYGYTF	TGCGCCAGCAGCCGGGCACAGGGGGACTATGGCTACACCTTC
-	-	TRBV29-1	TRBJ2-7	CSVPGNEQYF	TGCAGCGTTCCCGGGAACGAGCAGTACTTC
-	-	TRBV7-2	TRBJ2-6	CASSRGAGANVLTF	TGTGCCAGCAGCCGCGGGGCTGGGGCCAACGTCCTGACTTTC
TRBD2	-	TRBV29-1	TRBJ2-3	CSVETSARDTQYF	TGCAGCGTTGAAACTAGCGCTCGAGATACGCAGTATTTT
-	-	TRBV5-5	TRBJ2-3	CASSPSGDTQYF	TGTGCCAGCAGCCCTAGTGGGGATACGCAGTATTTT
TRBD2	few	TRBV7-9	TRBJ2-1	CASSRASGRGEQFF	TGTGCCAGCAGCCGGGCTAGCGGGAGGGGTGAGCAGTTCTTC
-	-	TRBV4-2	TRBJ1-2	CASSQDLWGPYGYTF	TGTGCCAGCAGCCAAGATCTGTGGGGGCCCTATGGCTACACCTTC
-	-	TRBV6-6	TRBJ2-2	CASSRQVPSAGELFF	TGTGCCAGCAGCCGACAGGTTCCCAGCGCCGGGGAGCTGTTTTTT
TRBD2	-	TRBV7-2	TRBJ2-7	CASSLVATSGGTHYEQYF	TGTGCCAGCAGCTTAGTTGCTACTAGCGGGGGGACTCACTACGAGCAGTACTTC
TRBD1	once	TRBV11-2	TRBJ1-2	CASSPSGQGGFYGYTF	TGTGCCAGCAGCCCCTCCGGACAGGGTGGATTCTATGGCTACACCTTC
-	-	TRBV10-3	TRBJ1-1	CAISVNGEAFF	TGTGCCATCAGTGTTAACGGTGAAGCTTTCTTT
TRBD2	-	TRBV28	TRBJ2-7	CASSLAGPYEQYF	TGTGCCAGCAGTCTAGCGGGACCCTACGAGCAGTACTTC
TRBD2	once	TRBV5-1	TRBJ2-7	CASTGTSGIYEQYF	TGCGCCAGCACCGGGACTAGCGGGATCTACGAGCAGTACTTC
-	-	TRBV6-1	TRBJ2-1	CASSERPRGEQFF	TGTGCCAGCAGTGAAAGGCCTCGGGGTGAGCAGTTCTTC
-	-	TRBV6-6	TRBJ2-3	CASSPGLTTDTQYF	TGTGCCAGCAGTCCGGGACTGACCACAGATACGCAGTATTTT
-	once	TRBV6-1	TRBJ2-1	CASSVYSSYNEQFF	TGTGCCAGCAGTGTTTACAGCTCCTACAATGAGCAGTTCTTC